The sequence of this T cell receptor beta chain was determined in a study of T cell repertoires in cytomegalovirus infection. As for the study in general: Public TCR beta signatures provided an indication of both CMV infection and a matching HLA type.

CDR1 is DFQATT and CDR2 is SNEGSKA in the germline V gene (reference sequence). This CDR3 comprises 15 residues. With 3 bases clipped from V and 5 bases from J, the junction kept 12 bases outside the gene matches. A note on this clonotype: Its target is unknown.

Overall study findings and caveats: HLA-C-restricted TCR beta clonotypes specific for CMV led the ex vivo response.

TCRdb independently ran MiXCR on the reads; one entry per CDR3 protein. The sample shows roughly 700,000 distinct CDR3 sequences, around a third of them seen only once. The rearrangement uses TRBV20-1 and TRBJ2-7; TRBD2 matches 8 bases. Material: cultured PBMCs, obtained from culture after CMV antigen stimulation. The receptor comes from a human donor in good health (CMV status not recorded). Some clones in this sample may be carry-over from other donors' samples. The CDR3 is CSARSGAGVINEQYF. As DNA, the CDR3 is TGCAGTGCTAGGTCAGGAGCGGGAGTGATCAACGAGCAGTACTTC.